The source of this TCR beta chain is a study of cytomegalovirus exposure and HLA in healthy donors (dated by TCRdb to the late 2010s). With respect to the entire study: An earlier analysis of several hundred of the donors reported 250 to 300 Gb of sequence data and about 100 million unique TCR beta sequences from about 180 million T cells. An early release that covered about 640 HLA-typed donors contained approximately 290 gigabases of sequencing data and about 93 million unique TCR sequences. The genetic ancestry cluster associated with self-reported Caucasian donors included over 80% of the 300 to 450 genotyped donors. The study aimed to test whether signatures of past pathogen exposure could be identified by cataloging public T cell receptors. The study used immunosequencing to profile the T cell repertoires of approximately 650 subjects and linked those repertoires to cytomegalovirus serostatus. In addition to the first cohort of about 650 subjects, a separate validation cohort of over 90 different subjects was used. The study combined high-throughput TCR immunosequencing, statistical association of individual TCRs with disease status, and machine learning to predict cytomegalovirus infection status. In a later analysis, previously published TCR beta repertoires from about 670 donors were re-analyzed and high-resolution HLA genotyping was added so that TCR occurrence patterns could be studied. Rather than drawing on any new phenotypic data, the later analysis identified candidate immune exposures from TCR beta sequences and the way those sequences occurred across donors. An earlier analysis of nearly 600 of the donors applied high-throughput TCR beta sequencing to assess whether each TCR beta V gene segment acted as functional or pseudogenic. Donor age, sex, ethnicity and CMV serostatus were collected together with the repertoire data. A later genetic analysis used genome-wide SNP genotypes for about three fifths of the 666 donors, treating that subset as a discovery cohort. All discovery cohort repertoires had been generated using a single sequencing platform. Class I and class II HLA loci were covered by the typing at four-digit resolution. Typing coverage varied by locus: about 629-630 donors for A, B, C, DRB1 and DQB1; roughly 560 for DQA1; more than 600 for DPA1; some 470 for DPB1. A few DR-DQ haplotypes were treated as single units for association and clustering because of strong linkage in the cohort. Among about 390 genotyped donors of the cohort, an average of about 240,000 unique TCR beta nucleotide sequences were sequenced per donor, around 20% of them non-productive.

Broad study findings and their caveats: Some IMGT-functional V segments, including TRBV6-2 and TRBV6-3, could not be distinguished by the 87-base-pair reads and were therefore excluded. In a later genetic analysis, fewer N-insertions in productive TCRs were reported among donors in an Asian-associated ancestry cluster than the roughly 710-donor mean. An earlier analysis of around 540 of the donors showed that most TCR beta V segments appeared in productive rearrangements either about 90% or about 30% of the time, which broadly matched IMGT annotations. A cluster of highly shared sequence variants was judged likely to represent a technical artifact of the sequencing pipeline. Across donors, most TCR sequences were observed very rarely, whereas some public TCRs were present in many individuals. The study gave a list of more than 150 TCR beta chains associated with cytomegalovirus. Specific HLA alleles were associated with roughly 17,000 TCR beta sequences at a false discovery rate of 0.05 in a later analysis. Linkage disequilibrium might explain the correlated functional status among segregating V segments, but an unknown experimental factor could not be excluded. Only TCR beta chains were sequenced in this cohort, and the absence of alpha or paired-chain data limited detectable features. Three of the identified cytomegalovirus-associated TCR beta chains were confirmed in vitro to be specific for cytomegalovirus antigens. CMV serostatus was the only immune exposure information available for the cohort. According to a later analysis, most CMV-associated TCR beta chains appeared to be HLA-restricted, and the HLA associations seemed to be driven largely by CMV exposure. A later analysis found that TCR association rates varied across HLA loci, with DRB1 alleles showing the most associated TCRs and HLA-C alleles the fewest. According to the authors, the approach could potentially be generalized to other disease states and immunological phenotypes. V-gene and J-gene trimming of TCR beta chains was associated with a missense DCLRE1C variant in a later genetic analysis, and the association was replicated in an independent cohort. A further reported finding was that TCR beta sequences accurately predicted the HLA-A and HLA-B alleles for most subjects in the first cohort. A later analysis reported that several top co-occurrence clusters appeared linked to parvovirus B19, influenza, CMV and Epstein-Barr virus. Presence/absence analyses assumed roughly uniform sequencing depth across donors, an assumption that may not hold. In both the original and validation cohorts, the classifier was reported to diagnose cytomegalovirus status with high specificity and sensitivity. When HLA alleles, especially DR and DQ, strongly co-occurred, attributing TCR associations to individual alleles was difficult. Because HLA typing was unavailable for some donors at each locus, only the typed subset was used in association tests. In a later analysis, HLA-associated TCR beta chains showed more clonal expansion and lower generation probabilities than non-associated chains that were equally common. Because counts were too low, more than 15 rarely observed V segments, including chromosome 9 orphons, were excluded from the earlier analysis of 587 of the donors.

The library was produced with the immunoSEQ multiplex PCR assay. For the multiplex PCR, a mixture combining 60 forward primers for TCR Vbeta segments and 13 reverse primers for TCR Jbeta segments was used. Amplification of the CDR3 region of rearranged TCR beta genes was performed with a multiplex PCR assay on genomic DNA. The amplified TCR beta libraries were sequenced on the Illumina HiSeq System as 87-base-pair reads. As for the authors' bioinformatics: A later analysis tallied some 79 million unique TCR beta chains across the 640 or so repertoires, and approximately 11 million of those chains were shared by two or more donors. To remove PCR and sequencing errors, raw reads were error-corrected and collapsed into unique sequences using a nearest-neighbor algorithm that merged closely related sequences. V, D and J gene segments were assigned by aligning CDR3 sequences to IMGT reference sequences. For a sequence to be retained, a match of at least six nucleotides to both a V gene segment and a J gene segment was required. Rearrangements were called productive when the CDR3 lacked stop codons and stayed in frame with V and J; all others were non-productive. CDR3 was defined according to IMGT convention as the region running from the second conserved V-encoded cysteine to the conserved J-encoded phenylalanine. The earlier analysis of fewer than 700 of the donors excluded sequences that lacked an unambiguous match to a single V gene segment. In an earlier analysis of several hundred of the donors, V segments were called functional above 56.7% productive rearrangements and were called segregating when the between-donor standard deviation exceeded 5%. A statistical classification framework was built for diagnosing cytomegalovirus status from the catalog of TCR beta chain sequences. In a later analysis, TCR nucleotide sequences were compared against IMGT/GENE-DB human TR gene sequences so that V and J genes could be assigned. A later analysis assigned CDR3 sequences and most-parsimonious VDJ recombination scenarios with the TCRdist pipeline. In a later analysis, every TCR beta chain was defined by the combination of its CDR3 amino acid sequence and its V-gene family, and reads without a unique V-gene family were dropped. To address suspected cross-contamination and a sequencing artifact, a later analysis removed approximately 590 highly shared, low-generation-probability nucleotide sequences. In a later analysis, a clonal expansion index for each public chain was calculated from normalized within-repertoire ranks of inferred template counts. In a later analysis, generation probabilities were computed with a VDJ recombination model fitted to out-of-frame rearrangements, and the resulting probabilities were checked against IGoR. In a later analysis, TCR-TCR, TCR-HLA and TCR-CMV co-occurrence was scored with hypergeometric tests, and a repertoire-size bias correction was applied to TCR pairs. To estimate false discovery rates, a later analysis permuted the HLA or CMV assignments 20 times. In a later analysis, co-occurring TCRs were grouped using DBSCAN, and TCRdist sequence similarity was added for clustering within HLA-allele-positive subsets. For co-occurrence clustering, repertoires with fewer than 30,000 or more than 120,000 public chains were excluded, along with four or five repertoires with anomalous nucleotide sharing. This is the immuneACCESS table as TCRdb keeps it, with only in-frame sequences that have V and J called. A part of the clones is gone; compared with another copy, unresolved V genes explain less than half, and the rest is unexplained. Clone size and V and J calls were adopted from that table, with D and trimming inferred from the DNA. This sample holds tens of thousands of clones; more than 80% were observed only once. The top ten hold around 7% of the sample.

V and J lose 6 bases and 1 base, and a span of 9 bases separates them. Via the germline V gene, CDR1 is SGHTA and CDR2 FQGNSA. Reading from cysteine to phenylalanine, the CDR3 counts 13 amino acids. Of the read, only the CDR3 DNA is kept; its 39 bases are in frame from base 1. The cohort comprised approximately 700 healthy bone marrow donors. All cohort members were sampled while nominally healthy, although unrecorded immune exposures were likely present. Of the roughly 630 cohort members, approximately 300 had a positive CMV serostatus and 350 to 450 had a negative one, while no CMV serostatus was recorded for the donor. Every donor gave a peripheral blood sample, and the peripheral blood mononuclear cells from that sample were used for TCR beta sequencing. The Qiagen DNeasy Blood Extraction Kit was used to extract genomic DNA from the blood cell samples. This clone is a singleton in its sample. Its cognate antigen has yet to be identified. No base-level quality is on record; no much larger clone is a single base apart.

Sequencing used PBMCs. The clonotype comes from a human donor in good health. The V gene is TRBV7-2 and the J gene is TRBJ2-5; 5 matching bases give a weak D call of TRBD2. The nucleotides read TGTGCCAGCAGGAGAGGGATCCAAGAGACCCAGTACTTC. This codes for CASRRGIQETQYF.